This is a list of T cell receptor beta chains from one sample in a study of T-cell memory formation after mild COVID-19. TCRdb recomputed calls from the 5' RACE reads with MiXCR, one row per CDR3 protein. The data show 350,000 to 450,000 distinct CDR3 sequences, 20% seen once. Specimen: PBMCs or a T cell subset sorted from them (not recorded which). The source of these receptors is an adult woman who had mild COVID-19 (a few samples of this study predate the infection). Cell type and time point are not known. Each CDR3 is given with its conserved first and last residue. Each record gives: J gene, V gene, D gene, clone size, CDR3 protein, CDR3 DNA. D genes are given only for firm matches. Only part of the rows carry a size: once, few, many, or a class if the clone is expanded.

>TRBJ1-1|TRBV10-3|TRBD1|once
CAISEPTGRTEAFF
TGTGCCATCAGTGAGCCGACAGGGAGGACTGAAGCTTTCTTT
>TRBJ2-3|TRBV7-9|TRBD2|few
CASSSRAGGGGDTQYF
TGTGCCAGCAGCTCCAGAGCGGGAGGGGGAGGAGATACGCAGTATTTT
>TRBJ2-1|TRBV29-1|TRBD2|NA
CSVALLAGHIEQFF
TGCAGCGTTGCTCTGCTAGCGGGTCACATTGAGCAGTTCTTC
>TRBJ1-1|TRBV2|NA|NA
CASSGFLVNTEAFF
TGTGCCAGCAGTGGGTTTTTAGTTAACACTGAAGCTTTCTTT
>TRBJ2-3|TRBV4-2|TRBD2|NA
CASSQDGGVTDTQYF
TGTGCCAGCAGCCAAGATGGGGGGGTGACAGATACGCAGTATTTT
>TRBJ2-7|TRBV6-5|NA|few
CASSYYRDGYEQYF
TGTGCCAGCAGTTACTATCGGGACGGGTACGAGCAGTACTTC
>TRBJ2-5|TRBV12-3/TRBV12-4|TRBD2|many
CASSQSSGVETQYF
TGTGCCAGCAGTCAGTCGAGCGGGGTAGAGACCCAGTACTTC
>TRBJ1-6|TRBV7-3|NA|NA
CASSLVGTRSNSPLHF
TGTGCCAGCAGCTTAGTCGGGACAAGAAGTAATTCACCCCTCCACTTT
>TRBJ2-2|TRBV7-9|NA|NA
CASSLVAISANTGELFF
TGTGCCAGCAGCTTAGTAGCTATTAGTGCGAACACCGGGGAGCTGTTTTTT
>TRBJ1-2|TRBV10-3|NA|few
CAISESDDGYTF
TGTGCCATCAGTGAGTCGGATGATGGCTACACCTTC
>TRBJ2-7|TRBV5-5|TRBD1|NA
CASSGGQTLSYEQYF
TGTGCCAGCAGCGGGGGACAGACCCTCTCCTACGAGCAGTACTTC
>TRBJ2-5|TRBV3-1|TRBD1|many
CASSKQGARGETQYF
TGTGCCAGCAGCAAACAGGGGGCGCGAGGTGAGACCCAGTACTTC
>TRBJ1-1|TRBV5-1|NA|NA
CASSPLGGYEAFF
TGCGCCAGCAGCCCCCTTGGGGGGTATGAAGCTTTCTTT
>TRBJ2-7|TRBV18|TRBD1|few
CASSPPGQGSYEQYF
TGTGCCAGCTCACCCCCGGGACAGGGATCCTACGAGCAGTACTTC
>TRBJ2-7|TRBV5-4|NA|NA
CASSQDLEVEQYF
TGTGCCAGCAGCCAAGATTTAGAGGTCGAGCAGTACTTC
>TRBJ2-7|TRBV2|TRBD2|few
CASSEALGLAAYEQYF
TGTGCCAGCAGTGAAGCGCTTGGCCTAGCGGCCTACGAGCAGTACTTC
>TRBJ2-2|TRBV12-3/TRBV12-4|NA|NA
CAARTADVDTGELFF
TGTGCCGCGCGTACCGCCGACGTGGACACCGGGGAGCTGTTTTTT
>TRBJ2-1|TRBV6-6|NA|NA
CASTLSGVGNNEQFF
TGTGCCAGCACCCTTAGCGGAGTGGGGAACAATGAGCAGTTCTTC
>TRBJ2-1|TRBV20-1|TRBD2|few
CSARDSGLADKSSYNEQFF
TGCAGTGCTAGAGACTCGGGACTAGCGGATAAAAGCTCCTACAATGAGCAGTTCTTC
>TRBJ1-5|TRBV6-2/TRBV6-3|NA|NA
CASRIRLGQPQHF
TGTGCCAGCAGGATCCGACTAGGGCAGCCCCAGCATTTT
>TRBJ1-1|TRBV7-2|NA|NA
CASSRELPNTEAFF
TGTGCCAGCAGCCGTGAGCTCCCAAACACTGAAGCTTTCTTT
>TRBJ2-5|TRBV7-2|TRBD2|few
CASSSELAGGRFSTQYF
TGTGCCAGCAGCTCAGAACTAGCGGGGGGGCGATTTTCGACCCAGTACTTC
>TRBJ2-1|TRBV27|NA|few
CASTPGVNYNEQFF
TGTGCCAGCACCCCTGGGGTTAACTACAATGAGCAGTTCTTC
>TRBJ1-1|TRBV19|NA|few
CASSIRVPDTEAFF
TGTGCCAGTAGTATCAGGGTCCCTGACACTGAAGCTTTCTTT
>TRBJ2-3|TRBV11-1|NA|NA
CASSSTLRVTDTQYF
TGTGCCAGCAGCTCGACTCTGCGGGTAACAGATACGCAGTATTTT
>TRBJ2-1|TRBV2|TRBD2|NA
CASSGGLAGAEEQFF
TGTGCCAGCAGCGGAGGACTAGCGGGAGCGGAAGAGCAGTTCTTC
>TRBJ2-1|TRBV6-2/TRBV6-3|NA|many
CASRPSVSQGSYNEQFF
TGTGCCAGCAGACCTTCGGTGAGCCAAGGGTCCTACAATGAGCAGTTCTTC
>TRBJ1-5|TRBV30|NA|few
CAWNTENQPQHF
TGTGCCTGGAATACGGAAAATCAGCCCCAGCATTTT
>TRBJ2-3|TRBV7-2|NA|many
CASSLGGALTDTQYF
TGTGCCAGCAGCTTAGGGGGGGCCCTCACAGATACGCAGTATTTT
>TRBJ2-7|TRBV5-1|TRBD2|NA
CASSLGTSNEQYF
TGCGCCAGCAGCTTAGGGACTAGCAACGAGCAGTACTTC
>TRBJ1-1|TRBV5-6|NA|few
CASSLTTVGLNTEAFF
TGTGCCAGCAGCTTAACAACAGTCGGATTGAACACTGAAGCTTTCTTT
>TRBJ2-1|TRBV7-9|NA|once
CASSSPGSGAYNEQFF
TGTGCCAGCAGCTCACCGGGATCCGGCGCGTACAATGAGCAGTTCTTC
>TRBJ2-1|TRBV12-3/TRBV12-4|TRBD2|few
CASSARASGGSHEQFF
TGTGCCAGCAGTGCCAGGGCTAGCGGGGGGTCACATGAGCAGTTCTTC
>TRBJ2-3|TRBV19|TRBD2|NA
CASSPGLAGVPDTQYF
TGTGCCAGTAGTCCGGGACTAGCGGGAGTCCCAGATACGCAGTATTTT
>TRBJ2-3|TRBV4-3|TRBD1|few
CASSQGTASDTQYF
TGCGCCAGCAGCCAGGGGACAGCTTCAGATACGCAGTATTTT